These 7 T cell receptor beta chains share one sample of origin, sequenced in a study of T-cell reconstitution after alpha-beta-depleted transplantation in children. Preparing the TCRbeta library involved the use of unique molecular identifiers. Each CDR3 protein gets one entry after TCRdb re-called the PCR reads with MiXCR. The table records approximately 980,000 distinct CDR3 sequences, roughly 29% of them present only once. Source: PBMCs, mostly from graft donor cells, taken 360 days after TCRalphabeta/CD19-depleted stem cell transplant. Source of these receptors: a boy under three years old who had a stem cell transplant for SCID, so the T cells may come from the graft donor.

The V call is TRBV18, the J call TRBJ1-5; 7 bases align to TRBD1. Germline V lookup: CDR1 KGHSH, CDR2 LQKENI. This CDR3 is 15 amino acids long. V dropped 2 bases and J dropped 6; count of bases not matched to a gene: 7. CDR3 sequence: CASSPETGYSQPQHF. The CDR3 DNA reads TGTGCCAGCTCACCAGAGACAGGGTACAGTCAGCCCCAGCATTTT.

The V call is TRBV18, the J call TRBJ2-6, with 8 bases aligning to TRBD1. Germline lookup yields CDR1 KGHSH and CDR2 LQKENI. V shed 2 bases and J 0 bases; nucleotides not matched to a gene: 15. The CDR3 spans 21 residues. CDR3 in DNA: TGTGCCAGCTCACCAAGTGGGACAGGCTACCTCCCCGGCTCTGGGGCCAACGTCCTGACTTTC. Its translation is CASSPSGTGYLPGSGANVLTF.

The V and J genes are TRBV11-2 and TRBJ2-1; D may match TRBD1 or TRBD2 (6 bases each). The V and J ends lost 3 bases and 1 base respectively, with 19 bases between them. This CDR3 comprises 18 residues. Germline V lookup: CDR1 SGHAT, CDR2 FQNNGV. CDR3 loop: CASSFVGTGARSYNEQFF. In nucleotides, the CDR3 is TGTGCCAGCAGCTTTGTTGGTACGGGGGCGCGGTCCTACAATGAGCAGTTCTTC.

The rearrangement joins TRBV5-1 to TRBJ2-3, with 7 nucleotides matching TRBD1. CDR1 is SGHRS, CDR2 YFSETQ, per germline. V trimming: 5 bases; J trimming: 2 bases; junction bases outside the gene matches: 11. The CDR3 has 16 amino acids. CDR3 region: CASSTKSGQVTDTQYF. CDR3 nucleotides: TGCGCCAGCAGTACCAAGTCCGGACAGGTCACAGATACGCAGTATTTT.

The chain combines TRBV6-2 or TRBV6-3 with TRBJ2-3; weak D call: TRBD2 (6 bases). The ends were cut back, 4 bases at V and 5 bases at J, with 13 bases in the middle. CDR3 length: 14 residues. The germline V gene encodes CDR1 MNHEY and CDR2 SVGEGT. The CDR3 DNA follows: TGTGCCAGCAGTTTCCGGGACTCTCAAGATACGCAGTATTTT. This sequence encodes CASSFRDSQDTQYF.

V usage is TRBV7-9 and J usage is TRBJ2-7, with D possibly being TRBD1 or TRBD2 (5 bases each). Trimming removed 5 bases from V and 1 base from J, with 15 bases in between. From germline, CDR1 is SEHNR and CDR2 FQNEAQ (reference sequence). The CDR3 spans 15 residues. The CDR3 reads CASSPDGALSYEQYF. CDR3 sequence (DNA): TGTGCCAGCAGCCCAGACGGGGCCCTTTCCTACGAGCAGTACTTC.

This clonotype was detected ten times or more. The CDR3 loop reads CASSGEGGRQPQHF. As DNA, the CDR3 is TGTGCCAGCAGTGGGGAGGGAGGAAGGCAGCCCCAGCATTTT. The chain uses TRBV25-1 and TRBJ1-5, with D unresolved. The CDR3 has 14 amino acids. With 4 bases removed from V and 7 bases from J, the gap between germline ends came to 14 bases. CDR1 MGHDK and CDR2 SYGVNS come from the germline V gene.